These 2 T cell receptor beta chains were sequenced from one sample in a study of cytomegalovirus exposure and HLA in healthy donors. In the PCR, 60 Vbeta and 13 Jbeta primers were used. Assay used: immunoSEQ multiplex PCR; TCRdb lists only in-frame clones, some missing. The sample holds around 63,000 clones, approximately 80% seen once. Sequenced: PBMCs. Receptors originate from a woman in her thirties in good health and CMV-seronegative.

The chain has TRBV9 and TRBJ1-2; possibly TRBD1 for D (6 bases). V lost 3 bases and J lost 6, with 15 bases in between. Germline CDR1 and CDR2: SGDLS and YYNGEE. The CDR3 sequence is 14 residues long. CDR3 bases: TGTGCCAGCAGCGAATCAGGGGCGAGGAATGGCTACACCTTC. Its protein product is CASSESGARNGYTF.

The chain recombines TRBV18 with TRBJ1-1; D is unclear. The CDR3 is made up of 13 amino acids. V lost 1 base and J lost 1, with 4 bases in between. Per the germline V gene, CDR1 is KGHSH and CDR2 is LQKENI. The CDR3 sequence is CASSPRRNTEAFF. The CDR3 DNA follows: TGTGCCAGCTCACCACGTAGGAACACTGAAGCTTTCTTT.